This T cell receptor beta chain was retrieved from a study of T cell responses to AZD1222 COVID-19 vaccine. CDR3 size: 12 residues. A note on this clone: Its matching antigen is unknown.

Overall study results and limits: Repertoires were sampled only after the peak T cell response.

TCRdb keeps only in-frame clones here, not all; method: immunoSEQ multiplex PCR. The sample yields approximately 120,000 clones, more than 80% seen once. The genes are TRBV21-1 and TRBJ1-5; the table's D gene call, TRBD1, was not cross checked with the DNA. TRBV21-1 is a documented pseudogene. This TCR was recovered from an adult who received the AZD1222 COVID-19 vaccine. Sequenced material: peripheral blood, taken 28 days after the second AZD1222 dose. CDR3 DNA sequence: TGTGCCAGCAATAGACAGGCAGTTGACCAGCATTTT. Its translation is CASNRQAVDQHF.